These 18 T cell receptor beta chains originate from one sample sequenced in a study of blood T cell repertoires in COVID-19. TCRdb keeps only in-frame clones here, not all; method: immunoSEQ multiplex PCR. In the table there are roughly 68,000 clones, 80% to 90% of which are singletons. Sample: PBMCs or T cells enriched from blood (not recorded which). The receptors originated from a woman between 35 and 50 years old with acute COVID-19.

The chain links TRBV6-5 to TRBJ2-1; 10 nucleotides match TRBD1. J gave up 3 bases and V 7 bases, and 3 bases lay outside the gene matches. Germline lookup yields CDR1 MNHEY and CDR2 SVGAGI. The CDR3 has 14 residues. The CDR3 DNA is TGTGCCAGCATTAGGACAGGGGGCTACAATGAGCAGTTCTTC. Amino acids: CASIRTGGYNEQFF.

The V gene is TRBV3-1 (or the pseudogene TRBV3-2), the J gene TRBJ2-2; TRBD2 matches at 9 bases. CDR1 and CDR2 (germline): LGHDT, YNNKEL (reference sequence). V lost 1 base to trimming and J lost 6 bases; unmatched junction nucleotides: 9. This CDR3 spans 17 amino acids. The CDR3 region is CASSQVRLASGAGELFF. The DNA for the CDR3 is TGTGCCAGCAGCCAAGTACGGTTGGCTAGCGGGGCCGGGGAGCTGTTTTTT.

This clone was recorded once. The chain recombines TRBV21-1 with TRBJ2-7; the D call in the table, TRBD2, was not verified against the DNA. TRBV21-1 is reported as a pseudogene. The CDR3 contains 19 residues. The CDR3 protein is CAGTPRGGGRPRDNYEQYV. The CDR3 bases are TGTGCCGGCACACCCCGAGGGGGGGGGAGACCCCGGGACAACTACGAGCAGTACGTC.

The genes are TRBV13 and TRBJ2-7, with D maybe TRBD2 (6 bases). CDR1 is PRHDT, CDR2 FYEKMQ, per germline (reference sequence). The V gene lost 5 bases and the J gene lost 7 bases, with 18 bases spanning the gap. This CDR3 spans 14 amino acids. The DNA of the CDR3 is TGTGCCAGCAGCGCGGAGGGAGCCGGCGGGGAGCAGTACTTC. Residues: CASSAEGAGGEQYF. The entire variable domain, with the rest obtained from reference TRBV13 and TRBJ2-7, is as follows: AAGVIQSPRHLIKEKRETATLKCYPIPRHDTVYWYQQGPGQDPQFLISFYEKMQSDKGSIPDRFSAQQFSDYHSELNMSSLELGDSALYFCASSAEGAGGEQYFGPGTRLTVT.

The chain recombines TRBV5-1 with TRBJ2-3; maybe TRBD2 (6 bases). From germline, CDR1 is SGHRS and CDR2 YFSETQ. The CDR3 runs 17 residues. Trimming took off 2 bases at V and 0 bases at J, with 16 bases between the two ends. The CDR3 sequence is CASSFAGPAGSTDTQYF. In DNA form, the CDR3 reads TGCGCCAGCAGCTTCGCGGGACCTGCTGGCAGCACAGATACGCAGTATTTT.

The rearrangement uses TRBV10-2 and TRBJ1-2; possible D gene TRBD1, 6 bases. CDR1 is WSHSY, CDR2 SAAADI, per germline. Trimming pared 4 bases from V and 8 bases from J, leaving 17 bases between. CDR3 length equals 14 residues. The CDR3: CASSAGGRLGGYTF. The CDR3 DNA sequence: TGCGCCAGCAGTGCTGGGGGCCGTTTAGGAGGCTACACCTTC.

The chain combines TRBV3-1 (or the pseudogene TRBV3-2) with TRBJ1-1; 7 bases match TRBD1. The germline gives CDR1 LGHDT, CDR2 YNNKEL (reference sequence). V gave up 1 base and J gave up 0 bases; unmatched junction bases: 8. This CDR3 spans 17 amino acids. The CDR3 is CASSQGQGVGMNTEAFF. Here the CDR3 DNA reads TGTGCCAGCAGCCAAGGTCAGGGGGTCGGGATGAACACTGAAGCTTTCTTT.

The CDR3 loop is CASRPGQPNYGYTF. As DNA, the CDR3 is TGTGCCAGCAGACCGGGACAGCCTAACTATGGCTACACCTTC. The chain combines TRBV27 with TRBJ1-2; 7 bases align to TRBD1. The CDR3 loop spans 14 amino acids. The germline CDR1 and CDR2 sequences are MNHEY and SMNVEV (reference sequence). The V gene end was trimmed by 6 bases and the J gene end by 0 bases; junction bases not matched to a gene: 4.

The V gene is TRBV13, the J gene TRBJ1-6; D is possibly TRBD1 (6 bases). This CDR3 region has 12 residues. The germline V gene has CDR1 PRHDT and CDR2 FYEKMQ (reference sequence). The V gene lost 10 bases and the J gene lost 10 bases, with 14 bases spanning the gap. The CDR3 coding sequence is TGTGCCACCACAGGGTATAGCTCACCCCTCCACTTT. This gives the protein CATTGYSSPLHF.

The V and J genes are TRBV7-8 and TRBJ1-2; 9 nucleotides match TRBD1. Unmatched junction bases numbered 10, after V lost 6 bases and J lost 8 bases. The CDR3 is made up of 14 amino acids. Germline CDR1 SGHVS, CDR2 FQNEAQ. The DNA of the CDR3 is TGTGCCAGCAGGGACTCGGACAGGGGAATAGGCTACACCTTC. Translation gives CASRDSDRGIGYTF.

The V call is TRBV2, the J call TRBJ1-6; D remains ambiguous. Trimming left V 5 bases short and J 7 bases short, with 9 bases between. Germline V gene sequence: CDR1 SNHLY, CDR2 FYNNEI. The CDR3 runs to 13 residues. The CDR3: CASSPRKNSPLHF. Written as DNA, the CDR3 is TGTGCCAGCAGTCCCAGAAAAAATTCACCCCTCCACTTT. Using reference TRBV2 and TRBJ1-6 for the parts outside the CDR3, the full variable domain is EPEVTQTPSHQVTQMGQEVILRCVPISNHLYFYWYRQILGQKVEFLVSFYNNEISEKSEIFDDQFSVERPDGSNFTLKIRSTKLEDSAMYFCASSPRKNSPLHFGNGTRLTVT.

The rearrangement uses TRBV29-1 and TRBJ2-2; no definite D call. The germline V gene encodes CDR1 SQVTM and CDR2 ANQGSEA. The CDR3 is made up of 12 amino acids. The V gene lost 4 bases and the J gene lost 3 bases, with 6 bases spanning the gap. The CDR3: CSVVRDTGELFF. CDR3 nucleotide sequence: TGCAGCGTTGTGCGCGACACCGGGGAGCTGTTTTTT.

The rearrangement uses TRBV4-1 and TRBJ2-7; TRBD1 might be the D (6 bases). Germline values: CDR1 MGHRA, CDR2 YSYEKL. V gave up 0 bases and J gave up 2 bases, with 14 bases separating them. CDR3 length equals 16 residues. As DNA, the CDR3 is TGCGCCAGCAGCCAAGATTCACAGGGATGGGCCTACGAGCAGTACGTC. Amino acids: CASSQDSQGWAYEQYV.

This sequence joins TRBV6-6 and TRBJ1-5, with a possible D match to TRBD1 (5 bases). Trimming pared 5 bases from V and 5 bases from J, leaving 13 bases between. The CDR3 covers 14 residues. Germline CDR1 and CDR2: MNHNY and SVGAGI (reference sequence). CDR3 amino acids: CASSPSGIHQPQHF. The DNA for the CDR3 is TGTGCCAGCAGTCCGTCAGGGATCCATCAGCCCCAGCATTTT.

The chain uses TRBV4-1 and TRBJ1-2; D is unresolved. Germline V CDR1 and CDR2: MGHRA, YSYEKL. Trimming left V 0 bases short and J 4 bases short, with 12 bases between. The CDR3 runs to 15 residues. In DNA form, the CDR3 reads TGCGCCAGCAGCCAAGACCCAGGCAGCCCCTATGGCTACACCTTC. Translating it yields CASSQDPGSPYGYTF.

V usage is TRBV7-8 and J usage is TRBJ2-1; TRBD2 aligns across 10 bases. The germline gives CDR1 SGHVS, CDR2 FQNEAQ. V lost 5 bases to trimming and J lost 8 bases; unmatched junction nucleotides: 12. The CDR3 has 16 residues. CDR3 coding DNA: TGTGCCAGCAGCGCGAACTCCGGGACTAGCGTGCATGAGCAGTTCTTC. Amino acids: CASSANSGTSVHEQFF.

The CDR3 spells CASSFGTGGIYGYTF. For the CDR3, the DNA is TGTGCCAGCAGCTTCGGTACAGGGGGCATCTATGGCTACACCTTC. V gene TRBV7-9 combines with J gene TRBJ1-2; the match to TRBD1 covers 9 bases. V shed 3 bases and J 4 bases; nucleotides not matched to a gene: 6. Germline CDR1 reads SEHNR; CDR2 reads FQNEAQ (reference sequence). There are 15 residues in the CDR3.

The chain employs TRBV15 and TRBJ1-4; D gene uncertain. Looked up from germline, CDR1 is LNHNV and CDR2 is YYDKDF (reference sequence). V gave up 3 bases and J gave up 8 bases, with 25 bases separating them. The CDR3 is 18 amino acids. The CDR3 coding sequence is TGTGCCACCAGCAGCCAACGAGGCGGAGGGAGGCGGTGGGAAAAACTGTTTTTT. Translated, it gives CATSSQRGGGRRWEKLFF.